This T cell receptor (beta chain) was sequenced in a study of T cells expressing NK-cell markers. TCRdb re-called the 5' RACE reads and shows each CDR3 protein once, DNA omitted. The sample shows 500,000 to 700,000 distinct CDR3 sequences, and around 4% sits with its ten largest clones. This receptor was identified in a man aged 18 to 29 in good health. Material for sequencing was blood T cells: a sorted CD56 or NKG2C T cell subset, CD4+ or CD8+ T cells, or bulk PBMC T cells (not recorded which).

CDR3 residues: CASSFSTSGSENIQYF. V usage is TRBV5-1 and J usage is TRBJ2-4; no DNA is available, so the TRBD2 call from TCRdb remains unchecked. The CDR3 spans 16 residues. The V gene's germline CDR1 is SGHRS and CDR2 YFSETQ.